Following are 29 T cell receptor beta chains from one sample sequenced in a study of shared clonotypes between healthy human individuals (dated by TCRdb to about 2020). For the CD8 naive samples, CD45RO-negative cells were positively selected for CCR7, yielding a CD45RA+CCR7+ population from which TemRA cells were excluded. The library was generated by the immunoSEQ multiplex PCR assay. The source is immuneACCESS, and TCRdb retained only in-frame sequences with V and J called. Part of the clones is not carried over; for the studies checked, unresolved V genes explain less than half of this, and the remainder is unexplained. The sample profile shows around 2,000,000 clones; just under 95% of them were found once. The ten largest clonotypes hold more than 0.95% of the sample. Sequenced input: naive CD8+ T cells sorted from blood. The cell subset or site label, read with the paper, signifies: CD45RA+CCR7+. The receptors derive from a man aged 18 to 35 in good health.

The J gene is TRBJ1-6, the V gene TRBV5-5; 12 nucleotides match TRBD1. This CDR3 comprises 15 residues. V dropped 4 bases and J dropped 7; count of bases not matched to a gene: 3. Germline V gene lookup returns CDR1 SGHKS and CDR2 YYEKEE (reference sequence). CDR3 bases: TGTGCCAGCAGCATTGGGACAGGGGGCAATTCACCCCTCCACTTT. Amino acids: CASSIGTGGNSPLHF.

The V call is TRBV28, the J call TRBJ2-1; 7 bases map to TRBD1. With 8 bases clipped from V and 1 base from J, the junction kept 5 bases outside the gene matches. This CDR3 has 14 residues. Looked up from germline, CDR1 is MDHEN and CDR2 is SYDVKM. DNA of the CDR3: TGTGCCAGCGGGAGACAGGGATCCTACAATGAGCAGTTCTTC. It encodes CASGRQGSYNEQFF.

The chain uses TRBV7-8 and TRBJ2-5; TRBD1 matches 9 bases. Trimming cost V 11 bases and J 5 bases; bases outside gene matches: 15. The CDR3 is 15 residues long. CDR1 and CDR2 (germline): SGHVS, FQNEAQ. CDR3: CAGSGTGQGVETQYF. The CDR3 DNA follows: TGTGCCGGTAGTGGTACGGGACAGGGTGTGGAGACCCAGTACTTC.

With regard to this clone: At the DNA level, this CDR3 is encoded by other sequences in the same sample as well. The genes are TRBV20-1 and TRBJ2-2; D is uncertain. This CDR3 is 11 amino acids long. Germline CDR1 reads DFQATT; CDR2 reads SNEGSKA (reference sequence). Trimming took 5 bases from V and 2 from J, leaving 3 bases between them. CDR3 in amino acids: CSALNTGELFF. The CDR3 DNA sequence: TGCAGTGCTCTTAACACCGGGGAGCTGTTTTTT.

Comment on this clone: In the same sample, other DNA sequences code for this CDR3. V gene TRBV9 combines with J gene TRBJ2-2; D remains unclear. Germline loops: CDR1 SGDLS, CDR2 YYNGEE. The CDR3 runs 15 residues. The ends were cut back, 0 bases at V and 0 bases at J, with 6 bases in the middle. The DNA of the CDR3 is TGTGCCAGCAGCGTAGGGGTTACGAACACCGGGGAGCTGTTTTTT. Its protein is CASSVGVTNTGELFF.

The rearrangement links TRBV27 to TRBJ2-2; D may match TRBD1 or TRBD2 (5 bases each). Between the trimmed V and J ends, which lost 7 bases and 0 bases, there was a span of 15 bases. CDR3 length equals 16 residues. Germline V gene lookup returns CDR1 MNHEY and CDR2 SMNVEV (reference sequence). The CDR3 reads CASTPVGPTNTGELFF. CDR3 in DNA: TGTGCCAGCACCCCCGTGGGACCGACGAACACCGGGGAGCTGTTTTTT.

The chain couples TRBV28 to TRBJ2-5, with unresolved D. Between the trimmed V and J ends, which lost 3 bases and 4 bases, there was a span of 12 bases. The CDR3 loop spans 14 amino acids. The germline V gene encodes CDR1 MDHEN and CDR2 SYDVKM. This CDR3 is CASSFIGYGETQYF. The CDR3 DNA is TGTGCCAGCAGTTTTATAGGATACGGAGAGACCCAGTACTTC. Full variable domain (rest looked up from reference TRBV28 and TRBJ2-5): DVKVTQSSRYLVKRTGEKVFLECVQDMDHENMFWYRQDPGLGLRLIYFSYDVKMKEKGDIPEGYSVSREKKERFSLILESASTNQTSMYLCASSFIGYGETQYFGPGTRLLVL.

Details on this clone: Other DNA sequences in the sample encode the same CDR3. The rearrangement joins TRBV9 to TRBJ2-7; no reliable D call. Germline loops: CDR1 SGDLS, CDR2 YYNGEE. V lost 0 bases and J lost 4, with 8 bases in between. This CDR3 has 13 amino acids. CDR3 protein: CASSVAPDYEQYF. Here the CDR3 DNA reads TGTGCCAGCAGCGTAGCTCCGGATTACGAGCAGTACTTC.

This chain's CDR3 is CAWSADRSLFF. CDR3 nucleotides: TGTGCCTGGAGTGCCGACAGATCTCTGTTTTTT. The chain carries TRBV30 and TRBJ1-4; D might be TRBD1 (5 bases). V was pared by 1 base and J by 14 bases, with 11 bases between. Germline CDR1 GTSNPN, CDR2 SVGIG (reference sequence). The CDR3 runs to 11 residues.

This sequence joins TRBV27 and TRBJ1-6; 9 nucleotides match TRBD1. V dropped 1 base and J dropped 10; count of bases not matched to a gene: 8. Germline V gene lookup returns CDR1 MNHEY and CDR2 SMNVEV (reference sequence). The CDR3 covers 16 residues. CDR3 in DNA: TGTGCCAGCAGTTTATTAACAGGGGGCGCGGTATCACCCCTCCACTTT. It specifies CASSLLTGGAVSPLHF.

V is TRBV5-5 and J is TRBJ2-3, with D uncertain. Trimming removed 1 base at V and 4 bases at J, with 16 bases between. The CDR3 covers 16 residues. CDR1 is SGHKS, CDR2 YYEKEE, per germline (reference sequence). This CDR3 reads CASSLSGRPGPDTQYF. The DNA of the CDR3 is TGTGCCAGCAGCTTGAGTGGCAGGCCCGGACCAGATACGCAGTATTTT.

The chain has TRBV28 and TRBJ2-2; possibly TRBD1 for D (6 bases). Germline CDR1 reads MDHEN; CDR2 reads SYDVKM. This CDR3 has 15 amino acids. The V end was cut by 5 bases, the J end by 1 base, with 11 bases between. The CDR3 sequence: CASSPGHENTGELFF. CDR3 DNA: TGTGCCAGCAGTCCGGGACACGAGAACACCGGGGAGCTGTTTTTT. The complete variable domain, with remaining parts taken from reference TRBV28 and TRBJ2-2, reads DVKVTQSSRYLVKRTGEKVFLECVQDMDHENMFWYRQDPGLGLRLIYFSYDVKMKEKGDIPEGYSVSREKKERFSLILESASTNQTSMYLCASSPGHENTGELFFGEGSRLTVL.

The chain carries TRBV6-6 and TRBJ2-1, with 11 bases that match TRBD2. Unmatched junction bases numbered 3, after V lost 1 base and J lost 4 bases. This CDR3 is 16 amino acids long. Per germline, CDR1 MNHNY and CDR2 SVGAGI (reference sequence). The CDR3 bases are TGTGCCAGCAGTTACTGGGGGACTAGCGGTTACAATGAGCAGTTCTTC. Amino acids: CASSYWGTSGYNEQFF.

A note on this clone: This specimen includes other DNA sequences encoding the same CDR3. The V gene is TRBV4-3, the J gene TRBJ2-1; tentatively, D is TRBD1 or TRBD2 (5 bases each). Germline V gene sequence: CDR1 LGHNA, CDR2 YSLEER. Deletions cut 1 base from V and 5 bases from J, with 6 bases between. The CDR3 contains 13 residues. This chain's CDR3 is CASSQVGDNEQFF. CDR3 DNA sequence: TGCGCCAGCAGCCAAGTGGGGGACAATGAGCAGTTCTTC.

The rearrangement joins TRBV7-9 to TRBJ2-3; 11 bases agree with TRBD1. The CDR3 consists of 14 residues. CDR1 SEHNR and CDR2 FQNEAQ come from the germline V gene (reference sequence). The V gene end was trimmed by 5 bases and the J gene end by 11 bases; junction bases not matched to a gene: 9. The CDR3 region is CASSPGQGGFKQYF. The CDR3 DNA follows: TGTGCCAGCAGCCCGGGACAGGGGGGTTTTAAGCAGTATTTT. Together with reference TRBV7-9 and TRBJ2-3, the CDR3 gives the full variable domain: DTGVSQNPRHKITKRGQNVTFRCDPISEHNRLYWYRQTLGQGPEFLTYFQNEAQLEKSRLLSDRFSAERPKGSFSTLEIQRTEQGDSAMYLCASSPGQGGFKQYFGPGTRLTVL.

On this clone: This may stem from a read error, because a much larger clone lies one nucleotide away. The rearrangement joins TRBV2 to TRBJ2-7; tentatively, D is TRBD1 or TRBD2 (5 bases each). V shed 2 bases and J shed 5 bases, with 7 bases lying between them. This CDR3 spans 12 amino acids. Germline V gene lookup returns CDR1 SNHLY and CDR2 FYNNEI. The CDR3 DNA sequence: TGTGCCAGCAGTGAATGGGGGAACGAGCAGTACTTC. It yields the protein CASSEWGNEQYF.

The genes are TRBV5-6 and TRBJ2-3; no reliable D call. V was clipped by 4 bases and J by 0 bases, with 9 bases between them. Germline CDR1 is SGHDT and CDR2 is YYEEEE. CDR3 size: 14 residues. The CDR3 loop is CASSGISSTDTQYF. For the CDR3, the DNA is TGTGCCAGCAGCGGGATCTCTAGCACAGATACGCAGTATTTT.

The genes are TRBV6-5 and TRBJ2-2; D is possibly TRBD1 or TRBD2 (5 bases each). From germline, CDR1 is MNHEY and CDR2 SVGAGI. CDR3 size: 14 residues. Trimming cost V 6 bases and J 4 bases, with 12 bases left between them. The CDR3 loop reads CASSWDLSTGELFF. For the CDR3, the DNA is TGTGCCAGCAGCTGGGACCTTTCCACCGGGGAGCTGTTTTTT.

The genes are TRBV2 and TRBJ2-5; no definite D call. CDR1 and CDR2 from the germline V gene are SNHLY and FYNNEI. Trimming shortened V by 5 bases and J by 1 base, and 11 bases separated the two germline ends. The CDR3 sequence is 14 residues long. This CDR3 reads CASSPLEPQETQYF. Here the CDR3 DNA reads TGTGCCAGCAGTCCCCTCGAGCCCCAAGAGACCCAGTACTTC.

V is TRBV2 and J is TRBJ1-6; TRBD1 agrees at 7 bases. Germline loops: CDR1 SNHLY, CDR2 FYNNEI. CDR3 size: 14 residues. With 10 bases clipped from V and 3 bases from J, the junction kept 6 bases outside the gene matches. The CDR3 bases are TGTGCCAACCGGGACAGCCTCTATAATTCACCCCTCCACTTT. Amino acid sequence: CANRDSLYNSPLHF.

This clone was detected once. The chain carries TRBV11-2 and TRBJ1-1; unclear D gene. Between the trimmed V and J ends, which lost 5 bases and 4 bases, there was a span of 8 bases. The CDR3 has 12 residues. In germline, CDR1 is SGHAT, CDR2 FQNNGV. The CDR3 nucleotides read TGTGCCAGCAGCCCTCATACCACTGAAGCTTTCTTT. This translates into CASSPHTTEAFF.

For this clone: This same CDR3 is encoded by further DNA sequences in the sample. This chain joins TRBV7-8 and TRBJ2-7; TRBD1 matches 9 bases. This CDR3 spans 15 amino acids. V dropped 0 bases and J dropped 4; count of bases not matched to a gene: 4. Germline assignment: CDR1 SGHVS and CDR2 FQNEAQ. CDR3 loop: CASSLAQGARYEQYF. DNA for the CDR3: TGTGCCAGCAGCTTAGCACAGGGGGCGCGGTACGAGCAGTACTTC.

The chain joins TRBV5-6 to TRBJ2-5, with 9 bases lining up with TRBD1. CDR1 is SGHDT and CDR2 is YYEEEE in the germline V gene. V dropped 1 base and J dropped 5; count of bases not matched to a gene: 12. The CDR3 spans 17 residues. CDR3 bases: TGTGCCAGCAGCTTGAGGTTTCAGGACAGGGGATTGGAGACCCAGTACTTC. As protein: CASSLRFQDRGLETQYF.

Written as DNA, the CDR3 is TGTGCCAGTATGACACCGGGCACTGAAGCTTTCTTT. This gives the protein CASMTPGTEAFF. The chain uses TRBV19 and TRBJ1-1; D ambiguous. This CDR3 comprises 12 residues. Germline CDR1 is LNHDA and CDR2 is SQIVND (reference sequence). V lost 7 bases, J lost 4 bases, and 10 bases lay in between.

The chain employs TRBV12-5 and TRBJ1-3; the match to TRBD1 covers 10 bases. Germline lookup yields CDR1 LGHNT and CDR2 FRNRAP. J gave up 0 bases and V 5 bases, and 16 bases lay outside the gene matches. The CDR3 totals 20 residues. The CDR3 here is CASGPYTGTGEKNSGNTIYF. Written as DNA, the CDR3 is TGTGCTAGTGGTCCCTATACCGGGACAGGGGAGAAAAACTCTGGAAACACCATATATTTT.

The V call is TRBV28, the J call TRBJ1-1; D ambiguous. Germline CDR1 reads MDHEN; CDR2 reads SYDVKM. CDR3 size: 12 residues. Trimming removed 6 bases at V and 2 bases at J, with 7 bases between. CDR3 nucleotide sequence: TGTGCCAGCAGCCACGTTAACACTGAAGCTTTCTTT. Translated, it gives CASSHVNTEAFF.

The rearrangement uses TRBV9 and TRBJ2-3; TRBD1 agrees at 7 bases. This CDR3 region has 16 residues. Germline assignment: CDR1 SGDLS and CDR2 YYNGEE. V dropped 1 base and J dropped 0; count of bases not matched to a gene: 5. This chain's CDR3 is CASSVSGTDSTDTQYF. The CDR3 coding sequence is TGTGCCAGCAGCGTATCGGGGACAGATAGCACAGATACGCAGTATTTT. The whole variable domain, remainder taken from reference TRBV9 and TRBJ2-3, is DSGVTQTPKHLITATGQRVTLRCSPRSGDLSVYWYQQSLDQGLQFLIQYYNGEERAKGNILERFSAQQFPDLHSELNLSSLELGDSALYFCASSVSGTDSTDTQYFGPGTRLTVL.

This chain joins TRBV4-1 and TRBJ2-5, with 7 bases aligning to TRBD2. CDR3 length: 15 residues. V trimming: 4 bases; J trimming: 1 base; junction bases outside the gene matches: 6. CDR1 and CDR2 (germline): MGHRA, YSYEKL. CDR3 in DNA: TGCGCCAGCAGCCTCAGGGACTACCTCCAAGAGACCCAGTACTTC. Residues: CASSLRDYLQETQYF.

The chain is built from TRBV6-1 and TRBJ2-7; 8 bases line up with TRBD1. CDR3 length: 13 amino acids. Germline values: CDR1 MNHNS, CDR2 SASEGT. Trimming took 8 bases from V and 5 from J; bases not matched to a gene: 8. Here the CDR3 reads CASGDRSWDEQYF. CDR3 in DNA: TGTGCCAGCGGGGACAGGTCCTGGGACGAGCAGTACTTC.